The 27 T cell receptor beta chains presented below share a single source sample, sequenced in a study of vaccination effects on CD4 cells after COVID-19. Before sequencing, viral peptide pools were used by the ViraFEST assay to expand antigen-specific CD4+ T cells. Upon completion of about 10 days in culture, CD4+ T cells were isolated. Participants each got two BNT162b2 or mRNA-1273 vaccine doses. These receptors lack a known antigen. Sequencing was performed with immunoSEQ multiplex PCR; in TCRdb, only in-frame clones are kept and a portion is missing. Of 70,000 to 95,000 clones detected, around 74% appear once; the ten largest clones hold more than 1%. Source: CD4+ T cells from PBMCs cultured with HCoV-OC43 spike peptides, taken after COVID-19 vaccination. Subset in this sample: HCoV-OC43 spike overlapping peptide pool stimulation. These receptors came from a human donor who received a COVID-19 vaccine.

The CDR3 loop is CASSLEGSNNQPQHF. For the CDR3, the DNA is TGCGCCAGCAGCTTGGAAGGGAGTAACAATCAGCCCCAGCATTTT. This sequence joins TRBV5-1 and TRBJ1-5; D remains ambiguous. CDR3 length: 15 residues. CDR1 and CDR2 from the germline V gene are SGHRS and YFSETQ. The V and J ends lost 0 bases and 3 bases respectively, with 10 bases between them.

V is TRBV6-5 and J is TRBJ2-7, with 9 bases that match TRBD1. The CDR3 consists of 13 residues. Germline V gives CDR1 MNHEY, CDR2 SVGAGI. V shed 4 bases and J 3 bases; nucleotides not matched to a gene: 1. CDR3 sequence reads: CASSLGQGYEQYV. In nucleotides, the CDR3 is TGTGCCAGCAGTTTGGGACAGGGCTACGAGCAGTACGTC.

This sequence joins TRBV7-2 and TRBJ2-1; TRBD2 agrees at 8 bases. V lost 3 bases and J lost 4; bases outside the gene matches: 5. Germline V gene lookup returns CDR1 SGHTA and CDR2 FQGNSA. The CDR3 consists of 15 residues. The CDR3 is CASSFGLAEYNEQFF. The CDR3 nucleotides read TGTGCCAGCAGCTTCGGACTAGCAGAATACAATGAGCAGTTCTTC. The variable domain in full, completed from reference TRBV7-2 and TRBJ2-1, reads GAGVSQSPSNKVTEKGKDVELRCDPISGHTALYWYRQSLGQGLEFLIYFQGNSAPDKSGLPSDRFSAERTGGSVSTLTIQRTQQEDSAVYLCASSFGLAEYNEQFFGPGTRLTVL.

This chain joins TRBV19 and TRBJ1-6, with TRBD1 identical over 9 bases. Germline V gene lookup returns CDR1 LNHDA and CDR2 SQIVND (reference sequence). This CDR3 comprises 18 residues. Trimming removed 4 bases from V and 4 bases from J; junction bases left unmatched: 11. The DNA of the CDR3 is TGTGCCAGTAGTACCGGGACAGGGCGCGCGGAGTATAATTCACCCCTCCACTTT. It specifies CASSTGTGRAEYNSPLHF.

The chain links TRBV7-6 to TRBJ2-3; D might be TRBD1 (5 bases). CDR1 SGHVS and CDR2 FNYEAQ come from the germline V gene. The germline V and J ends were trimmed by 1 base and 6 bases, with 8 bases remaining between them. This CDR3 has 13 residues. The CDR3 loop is CASSLGRQDTQYF. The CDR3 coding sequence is TGTGCCAGCAGCTTAGGTCGACAGGATACGCAGTATTTT. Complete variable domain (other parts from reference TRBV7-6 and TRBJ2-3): GAGVSQSPRYKVTKRGQDVALRCDPISGHVSLYWYRQALGQGPEFLTYFNYEAQQDKSGLPNDRFSAERPEGSISTLTIQRTEQRDSAMYRCASSLGRQDTQYFGPGTRLTVL.

Written as DNA, the CDR3 is TGTGCCAGCAGCGCCCGGGGGATACTCACAGATACGCAGTATTTT. It specifies CASSARGILTDTQYF. The V gene is TRBV9, the J gene TRBJ2-3; tentative D call: TRBD2 (6 bases). This CDR3 region has 15 residues. Germline V gives CDR1 SGDLS, CDR2 YYNGEE. V was trimmed by 3 bases and J by 2 bases, leaving 13 bases between them.

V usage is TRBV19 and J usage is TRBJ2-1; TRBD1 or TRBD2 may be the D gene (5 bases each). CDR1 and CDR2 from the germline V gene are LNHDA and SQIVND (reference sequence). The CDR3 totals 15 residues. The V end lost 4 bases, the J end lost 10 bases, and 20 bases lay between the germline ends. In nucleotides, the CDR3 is TGTGCCAGTAGTAAGGGCCCGGGGCTGCAGGTCGAGCAGTTCTTC. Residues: CASSKGPGLQVEQFF.

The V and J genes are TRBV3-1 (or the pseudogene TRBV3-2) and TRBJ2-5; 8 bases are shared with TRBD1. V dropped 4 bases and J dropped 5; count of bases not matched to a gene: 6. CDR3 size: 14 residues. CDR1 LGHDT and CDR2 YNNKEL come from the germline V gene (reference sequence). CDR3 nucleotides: TGTGCCAGCAGCCCCTCAGGGGGCTGGGAGACCCAGTACTTC. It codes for CASSPSGGWETQYF.

In nucleotides, the CDR3 is TGTGCCAGCAGTTCAGGGTCAGATACGCAGTATTTT. This codes for CASSSGSDTQYF. V usage is TRBV6-5 and J usage is TRBJ2-3; tentative D call: TRBD1 (5 bases). The length of the CDR3 is 12 residues. The germline gives CDR1 MNHEY, CDR2 SVGAGI. V gave up 4 bases and J gave up 4 bases, with 6 bases separating them.

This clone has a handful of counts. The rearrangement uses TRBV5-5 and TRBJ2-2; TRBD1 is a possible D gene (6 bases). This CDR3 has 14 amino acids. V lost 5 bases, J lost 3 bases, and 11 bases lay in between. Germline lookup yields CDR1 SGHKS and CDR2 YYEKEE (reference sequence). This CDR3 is CASRTGADTGELFF. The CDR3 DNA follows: TGTGCCAGCAGGACAGGTGCGGACACCGGGGAGCTGTTTTTT.

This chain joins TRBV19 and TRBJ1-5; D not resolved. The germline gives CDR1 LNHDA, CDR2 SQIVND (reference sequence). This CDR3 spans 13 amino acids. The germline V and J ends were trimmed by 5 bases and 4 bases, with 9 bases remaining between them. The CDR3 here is CASSETENQPQHF. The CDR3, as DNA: TGTGCCAGTAGTGAGACGGAAAATCAGCCCCAGCATTTT. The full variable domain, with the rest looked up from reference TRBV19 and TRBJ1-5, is DGGITQSPKYLFRKEGQNVTLSCEQNLNHDAMYWYRQDPGQGLRLIYYSQIVNDFQKGDIAEGYSVSREKKESFPLTVTSAQKNPTAFYLCASSETENQPQHFGDGTRLSIL.

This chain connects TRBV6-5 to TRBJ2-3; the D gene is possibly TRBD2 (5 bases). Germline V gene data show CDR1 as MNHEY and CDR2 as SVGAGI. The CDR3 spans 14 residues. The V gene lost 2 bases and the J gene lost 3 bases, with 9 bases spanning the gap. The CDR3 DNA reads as TGTGCCAGCAGTTACCAGCGGAGGACAGATACGCAGTATTTT. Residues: CASSYQRRTDTQYF.

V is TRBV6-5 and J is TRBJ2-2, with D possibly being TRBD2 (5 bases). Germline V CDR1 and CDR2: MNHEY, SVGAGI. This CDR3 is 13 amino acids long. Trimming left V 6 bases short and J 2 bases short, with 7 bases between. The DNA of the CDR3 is TGTGCCAGCAGGAGGGAAAACACCGGGGAGCTGTTTTTT. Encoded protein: CASRRENTGELFF.

The CDR3 is CASSPRLAGYTNTGELFF. The DNA of the CDR3 is TGTGCCAGCAGCCCCCGACTAGCGGGCTACACGAACACCGGGGAGCTGTTTTTT. This chain joins TRBV7-3 and TRBJ2-2, with TRBD2 matching 10 bases. The CDR3 loop spans 18 amino acids. V lost 5 bases and J lost 0; bases outside the gene matches: 9. CDR1 and CDR2 (germline): SGHTA, FQGTGA.

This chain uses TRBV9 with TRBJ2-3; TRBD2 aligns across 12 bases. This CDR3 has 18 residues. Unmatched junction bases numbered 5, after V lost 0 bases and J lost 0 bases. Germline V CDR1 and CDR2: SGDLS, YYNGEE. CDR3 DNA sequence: TGTGCCAGCAGCGTAGTTGGACTAGCGGGACCTAGCACAGATACGCAGTATTTT. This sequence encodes CASSVVGLAGPSTDTQYF.

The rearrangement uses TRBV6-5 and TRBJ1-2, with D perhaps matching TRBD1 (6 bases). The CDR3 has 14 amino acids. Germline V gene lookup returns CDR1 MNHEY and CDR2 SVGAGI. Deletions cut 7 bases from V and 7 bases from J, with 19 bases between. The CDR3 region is CASIPPGGSSGYTF. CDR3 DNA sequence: TGTGCCAGCATCCCTCCGGGGGGCAGTTCTGGCTACACCTTC.

Here the CDR3 reads CASSQEGLGRETQYF. In nucleotides, the CDR3 is TGTGCCAGCAGCCAAGAAGGATTGGGGCGAGAGACCCAGTACTTC. The chain links TRBV3-1 (or the pseudogene TRBV3-2) to TRBJ2-5; D is perhaps TRBD1 (5 bases). Trimming took 0 bases from V and 4 from J, leaving 12 bases between them. CDR3 length equals 15 residues. Per germline, CDR1 LGHDT and CDR2 YNNKEL (reference sequence).

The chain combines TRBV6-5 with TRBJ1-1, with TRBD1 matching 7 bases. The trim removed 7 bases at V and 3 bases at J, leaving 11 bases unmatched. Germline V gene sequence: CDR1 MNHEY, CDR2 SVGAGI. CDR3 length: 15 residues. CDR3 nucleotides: TGTGCCAGCACTGTAAACAGGGGCGGGGACACTGAAGCTTTCTTT. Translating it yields CASTVNRGGDTEAFF.

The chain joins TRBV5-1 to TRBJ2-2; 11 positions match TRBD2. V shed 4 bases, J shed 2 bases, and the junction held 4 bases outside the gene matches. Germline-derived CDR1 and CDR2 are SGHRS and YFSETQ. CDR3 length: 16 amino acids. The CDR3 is CASSPTSGVNTGELFF. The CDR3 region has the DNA TGCGCCAGCAGCCCGACTAGCGGGGTTAACACCGGGGAGCTGTTTTTT.

The CDR3 DNA reads TGTGCCAGCAGAGCGGACAGGAACACTGAAGCTTTCTTT. Amino acids: CASRADRNTEAFF. J is TRBJ1-1 and V is TRBV6-4; TRBD1 is a possible D gene (6 bases). V lost 6 bases to trimming and J lost 1 base, with 9 bases between them. The germline V gene has CDR1 MRHNA and CDR2 SNTAGT. The CDR3 extends over 13 amino acids.

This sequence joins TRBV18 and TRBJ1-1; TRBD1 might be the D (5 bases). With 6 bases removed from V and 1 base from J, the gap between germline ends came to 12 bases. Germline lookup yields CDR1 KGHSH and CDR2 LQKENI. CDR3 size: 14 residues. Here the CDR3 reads CASSRQLGNTEAFF. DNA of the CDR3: TGTGCCAGCTCTCGACAGTTGGGGAACACTGAAGCTTTCTTT.

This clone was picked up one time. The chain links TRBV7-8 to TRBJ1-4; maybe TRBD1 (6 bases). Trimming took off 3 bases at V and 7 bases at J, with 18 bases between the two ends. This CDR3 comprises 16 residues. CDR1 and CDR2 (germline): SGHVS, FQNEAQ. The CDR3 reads CASSLNTGTFSEKLFF. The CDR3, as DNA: TGTGCCAGCAGCTTGAACACAGGGACATTTTCTGAAAAACTGTTTTTT.

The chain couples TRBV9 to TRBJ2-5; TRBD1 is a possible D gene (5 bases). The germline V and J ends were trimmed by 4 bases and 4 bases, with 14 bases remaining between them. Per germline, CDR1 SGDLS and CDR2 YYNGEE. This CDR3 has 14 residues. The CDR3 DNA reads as TGTGCCAGCAGCCCCAGGACAAATGGAGAGACCCAGTACTTC. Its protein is CASSPRTNGETQYF.

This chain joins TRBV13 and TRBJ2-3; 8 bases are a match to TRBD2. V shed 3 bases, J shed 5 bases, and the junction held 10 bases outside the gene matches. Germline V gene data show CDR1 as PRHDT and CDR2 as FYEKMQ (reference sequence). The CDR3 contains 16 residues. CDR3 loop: CASSFFGGGFKDTQYF. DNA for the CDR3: TGTGCCAGCAGCTTTTTCGGCGGGGGGTTTAAAGATACGCAGTATTTT. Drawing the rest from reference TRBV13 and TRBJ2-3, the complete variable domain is AAGVIQSPRHLIKEKRETATLKCYPIPRHDTVYWYQQGPGQDPQFLISFYEKMQSDKGSIPDRFSAQQFSDYHSELNMSSLELGDSALYFCASSFFGGGFKDTQYFGPGTRLTVL.

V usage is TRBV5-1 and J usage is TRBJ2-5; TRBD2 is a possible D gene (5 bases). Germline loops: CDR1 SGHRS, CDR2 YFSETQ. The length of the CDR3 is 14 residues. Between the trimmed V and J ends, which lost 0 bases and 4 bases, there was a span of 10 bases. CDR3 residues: CASSLERLVETQYF. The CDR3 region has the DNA TGCGCCAGCAGCTTGGAGCGGCTGGTAGAGACCCAGTACTTC.

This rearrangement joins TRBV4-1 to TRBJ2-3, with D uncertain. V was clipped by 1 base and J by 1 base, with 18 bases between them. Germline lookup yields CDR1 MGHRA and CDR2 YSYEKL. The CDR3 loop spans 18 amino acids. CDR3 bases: TGCGCCAGCAGCCAAGCGAAATTTGGGCTGGGCGGCACAGATACGCAGTATTTT. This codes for CASSQAKFGLGGTDTQYF.

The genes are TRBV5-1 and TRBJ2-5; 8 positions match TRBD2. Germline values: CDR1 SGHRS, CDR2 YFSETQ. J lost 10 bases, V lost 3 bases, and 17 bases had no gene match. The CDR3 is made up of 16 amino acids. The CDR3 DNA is TGCGCCAGCAGCTCGGGACCGGAAGGCGGGCGGGGGGACCAGTACTTC. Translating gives CASSSGPEGGRGDQYF.